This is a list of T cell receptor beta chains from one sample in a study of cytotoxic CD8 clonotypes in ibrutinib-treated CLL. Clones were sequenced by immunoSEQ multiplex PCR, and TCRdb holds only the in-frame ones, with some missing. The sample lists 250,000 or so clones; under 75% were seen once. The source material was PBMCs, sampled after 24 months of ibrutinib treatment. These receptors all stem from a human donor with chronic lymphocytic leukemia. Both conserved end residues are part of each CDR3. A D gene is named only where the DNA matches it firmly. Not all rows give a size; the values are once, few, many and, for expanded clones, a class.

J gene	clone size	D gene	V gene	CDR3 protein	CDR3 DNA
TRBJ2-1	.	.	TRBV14	CASSQVRGLNEQFF	TGTGCCAGCAGCCAAGTCCGGGGGCTCAATGAGCAGTTCTTC
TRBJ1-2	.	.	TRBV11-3	CASSLDLTGARSYTF	TGTGCCAGCAGCTTAGATTTGACAGGTGCCAGGAGCTACACCTTC
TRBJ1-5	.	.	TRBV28	CASSLLAGFNQPQHF	TGTGCCAGCAGTTTATTAGCCGGGTTCAATCAGCCCCAGCATTTT
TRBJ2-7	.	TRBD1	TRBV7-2	CASSLFVPGQGDSQYF	TGTGCCAGCAGCTTATTCGTCCCGGGACAGGGGGATTCGCAGTACTTC
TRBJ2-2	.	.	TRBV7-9	CASSHGSTGELFF	TGTGCCAGCAGCCACGGGAGCACCGGGGAGCTGTTTTTT
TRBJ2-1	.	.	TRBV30	CAWSGREQFF	TGTGCCTGGAGTGGGCGGGAACAGTTCTTC
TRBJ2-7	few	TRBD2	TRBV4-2	CASSQTPGLADEQYF	TGTGCCAGCAGCCAAACCCCAGGACTAGCGGACGAGCAGTACTTC
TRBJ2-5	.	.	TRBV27	CASQKSWAGAAVRETQYF	TGTGCCAGCCAGAAAAGTTGGGCGGGGGCAGCCGTGAGAGAGACCCAGTACTTC
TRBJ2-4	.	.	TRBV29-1	CSVETVAKNIQYF	TGCAGCGTTGAAACGGTAGCCAAAAACATTCAGTACTTC
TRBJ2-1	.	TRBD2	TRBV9	CASSVGTSGGRDEQFF	TGTGCCAGCAGCGTAGGGACTAGCGGGGGACGAGATGAGCAGTTCTTC
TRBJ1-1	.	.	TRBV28	CASSFWGVNTEAFF	TGTGCCAGCAGTTTTTGGGGCGTGAACACTGAAGCTTTCTTT
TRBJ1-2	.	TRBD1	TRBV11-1	CASSTRQGTNYGYTF	TGTGCCAGCAGCACCCGACAGGGAACTAACTATGGCTACACCTTC
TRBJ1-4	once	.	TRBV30	CAWSVRGYREKLFF	TGTGCCTGGAGTGTACGAGGCTATCGGGAAAAACTGTTTTTT
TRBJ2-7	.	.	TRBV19	CASSRPEHSYEQYF	TGTGCCAGTAGTAGACCCGAACACTCCTACGAGCAGTACTTC
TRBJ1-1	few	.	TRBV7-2	CASSHGAGEAFF	TGTGCCAGCAGCCACGGGGCTGGTGAAGCTTTCTTT
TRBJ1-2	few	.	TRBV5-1	CASSYDTNYGYTF	TGCGCCAGCAGCTACGACACGAACTATGGCTACACCTTC
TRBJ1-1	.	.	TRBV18	CASSPLSRTEAFF	TGTGCCAGCTCACCACTATCCAGGACTGAAGCTTTCTTT
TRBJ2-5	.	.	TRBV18	CASSPPASGETQYF	TGTGCCAGCTCACCCCCGGCCTCCGGGGAGACCCAGTACTTC
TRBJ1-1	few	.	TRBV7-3	CASSISGHPVPTEAFF	TGTGCCAGCAGCATATCGGGACACCCGGTCCCGACTGAAGCTTTCTTT
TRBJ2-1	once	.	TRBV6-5	CASSNPEQSEQFF	TGTGCCAGCAGCAACCCTGAGCAGAGTGAGCAGTTCTTC
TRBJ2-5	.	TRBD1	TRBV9	CASSTGTGDSETQYF	TGTGCCAGCAGCACCGGGACAGGGGATAGTGAGACCCAGTACTTC
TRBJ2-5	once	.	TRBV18	CASSPAFLETQYF	TGTGCCAGCTCACCCGCGTTTTTGGAGACCCAGTACTTC
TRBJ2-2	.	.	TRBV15	CATSRDWGPVTGELFF	TGTGCCACCAGCAGAGATTGGGGTCCTGTCACCGGGGAGCTGTTTTTT
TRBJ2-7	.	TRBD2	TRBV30	CAWRPPASGTEQYF	TGTGCCTGGAGACCCCCCGCTAGCGGGACCGAGCAGTACTTC
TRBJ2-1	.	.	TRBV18	CASSPLAFRAGQYNEQFF	TGTGCCAGCTCACCACTTGCTTTTCGGGCAGGTCAGTACAATGAGCAGTTCTTC
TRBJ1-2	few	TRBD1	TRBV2	CATGDRRDYGYTF	TGTGCCACTGGGGACAGGAGGGACTATGGCTACACCTTC
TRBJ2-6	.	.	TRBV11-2	CASSRLSGANVLTF	TGTGCCAGCAGCCGGCTCTCTGGGGCCAACGTCCTGACTTTC
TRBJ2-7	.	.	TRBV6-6	CASSVNYEQYF	TGTGCCAGCAGTGTGAACTACGAGCAGTACTTC
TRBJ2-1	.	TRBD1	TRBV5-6	CASSLQTPETGIYNEQFF	TGTGCCAGCAGCTTGCAAACCCCCGAGACAGGGATATACAATGAGCAGTTCTTC
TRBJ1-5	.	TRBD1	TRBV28	CASTRFMYPGQGKDQPQHF	TGTGCCAGCACTAGGTTTATGTATCCAGGACAGGGGAAGGATCAGCCCCAGCATTTT
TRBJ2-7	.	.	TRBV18	CASSPPSSYEQYF	TGTGCCAGCTCACCCCCTAGCTCCTACGAGCAGTACTTC
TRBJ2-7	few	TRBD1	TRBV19	CASSIRRTGYEQYF	TGTGCCAGTAGTATCAGGCGGACAGGCTACGAGCAGTACTTC
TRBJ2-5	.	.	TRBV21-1	CASSKVQRETQYF	TGTGCCAGCAGCAAGGTACAGCGCGAGACCCAGTACTTC
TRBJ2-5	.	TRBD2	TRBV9	CASSVRGGQETQYF	TGTGCCAGCAGCGTGCGGGGAGGGCAAGAGACCCAGTACTTC
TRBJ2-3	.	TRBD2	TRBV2	CASSATGTSGTDTQYF	TGTGCCAGCAGTGCCACCGGGACTAGCGGCACAGATACGCAGTATTTT
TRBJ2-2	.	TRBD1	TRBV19	CASNRGTGELFF	TGTGCCAGTAACAGGGGGACCGGGGAGCTGTTTTTT
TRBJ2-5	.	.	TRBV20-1	CSAREIETQYF	TGCAGTGCTAGAGAAATAGAGACCCAGTACTTC
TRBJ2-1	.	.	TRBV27	CASSVGRPENEQFF	TGTGCCAGCAGTGTAGGACGGCCAGAGAATGAGCAGTTCTTC
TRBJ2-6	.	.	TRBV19	CASSWVGANVLTF	TGTGCCAGTAGTTGGGTTGGGGCCAACGTCCTGACTTTC
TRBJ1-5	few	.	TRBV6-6	CASTGEGPQHF	TGTGCCAGCACTGGGGAGGGGCCCCAGCATTTT
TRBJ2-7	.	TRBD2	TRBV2	CASRMGLAGVGSYEQYF	TGTGCCAGCAGGATGGGACTAGCGGGAGTGGGGTCCTACGAGCAGTACTTC
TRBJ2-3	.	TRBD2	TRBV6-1	CASSEASTSGSTDTQYF	TGTGCCAGCAGTGAAGCATCGACTAGCGGATCCACAGATACGCAGTATTTT
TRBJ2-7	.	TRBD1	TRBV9	CASSVDVEGGDEQYF	TGTGCCAGCAGCGTAGATGTCGAAGGGGGCGACGAGCAGTACTTC
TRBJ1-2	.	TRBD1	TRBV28	CASRRTGEGDGYTF	TGTGCCAGCAGACGGACAGGGGAAGGGGATGGCTACACCTTC
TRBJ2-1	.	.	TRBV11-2	CASSPTERPGRGNEQFF	TGTGCCAGCAGCCCGACGGAAAGGCCTGGGCGCGGCAATGAGCAGTTCTTC
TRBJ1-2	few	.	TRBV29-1	CSVEMDLAVGYTF	TGCAGCGTTGAAATGGACCTAGCGGTGGGCTACACCTTC
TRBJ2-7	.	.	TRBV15	CATSETDSSNYEQYF	TGTGCCACCAGCGAAACCGACTCCTCAAACTACGAGCAGTACTTC